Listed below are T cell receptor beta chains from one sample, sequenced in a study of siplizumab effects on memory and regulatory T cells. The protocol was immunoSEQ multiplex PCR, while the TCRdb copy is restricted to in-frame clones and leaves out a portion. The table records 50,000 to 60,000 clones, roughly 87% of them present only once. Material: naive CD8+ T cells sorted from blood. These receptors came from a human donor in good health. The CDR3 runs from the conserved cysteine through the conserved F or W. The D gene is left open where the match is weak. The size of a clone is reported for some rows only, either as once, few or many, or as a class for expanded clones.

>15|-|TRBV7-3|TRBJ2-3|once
TGTGCCAGCAGGCGAGGGGAATTCGGCGCAGATACGCAGTATTTT
CASRRGEFGADTQYF
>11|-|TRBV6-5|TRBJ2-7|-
TGTGCCAGCCAGACAGGATACGAGCAGTACTTC
CASQTGYEQYF
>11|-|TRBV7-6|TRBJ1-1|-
TGTGCCAGCAGCCTAGGCACTGAAGCTTTCTTT
CASSLGTEAFF
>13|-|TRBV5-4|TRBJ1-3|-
TGTGCCAGCAGCACCCTTTCGGGAAACACCATATATTTT
CASSTLSGNTIYF
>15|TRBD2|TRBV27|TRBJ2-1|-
TGTGCCAGCAGCCTCGGACTAGCGGGGTACAATGAGCAGTTCTTC
CASSLGLAGYNEQFF
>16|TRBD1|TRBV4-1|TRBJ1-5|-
TGCGCCAGCAGCCAAGAGACAGGGATAAGCAATCAGCCCCAGCATTTT
CASSQETGISNQPQHF
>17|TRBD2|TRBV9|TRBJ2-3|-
TGTGCCAGCAGCGTAGAAGCTAGCGGGACCCTCACAGATACGCAGTATTTT
CASSVEASGTLTDTQYF
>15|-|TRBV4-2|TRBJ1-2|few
TGTGCCAGCAGCCAAGATAGATCAGGTGTCGATGGCTACACCTTC
CASSQDRSGVDGYTF
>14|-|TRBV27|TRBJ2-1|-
TGTGCCAGCAGTTTAGTAGGGGATTACAATGAGCAGTTCTTC
CASSLVGDYNEQFF
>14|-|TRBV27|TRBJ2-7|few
TGTGCCAGCAGTTGGACGGGAGAGGGCTACGAGCAGTACTTC
CASSWTGEGYEQYF
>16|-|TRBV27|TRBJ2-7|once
TGTGCCAGCAGCCTCACAACCTTTTCGGGAGTCCACGAGCAGTACTTC
CASSLTTFSGVHEQYF
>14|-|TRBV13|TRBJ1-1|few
TGTGCCAGCAGAAACGGGGGGCTGGGCACTGAAGCTTTCTTT
CASRNGGLGTEAFF
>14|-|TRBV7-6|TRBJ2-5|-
TGTGCCAGCAGCTTAATTGGGGGTCAAGAGACCCAGTACTTC
CASSLIGGQETQYF
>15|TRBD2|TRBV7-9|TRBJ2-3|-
TGTGCCAGCAGCTTCGGACTAGCTCCCACAGATACGCAGTATTTT
CASSFGLAPTDTQYF
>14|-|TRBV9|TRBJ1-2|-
TGTGCCAGCAGCGTAGGGGCTGCTAACTATGGCTACACCTTC
CASSVGAANYGYTF
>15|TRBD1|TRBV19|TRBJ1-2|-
TGTGCCAGTAGTATTTCCCAAGGGGGCTTTTATGGCTACACCTTC
CASSISQGGFYGYTF
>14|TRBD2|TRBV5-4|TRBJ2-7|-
TGTGCCAGCAGCCAAGGACTAGCGGGAGACGAGCAGTACTTC
CASSQGLAGDEQYF
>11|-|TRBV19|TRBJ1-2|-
TGTGCCACCCGGGGCCCTTTGAGGTACACCTTC
CATRGPLRYTF
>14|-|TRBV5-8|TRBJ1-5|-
TGTGCCAGCAGCGGTGGGGTTAGCAATCAGCCCCAGCATTTT
CASSGGVSNQPQHF
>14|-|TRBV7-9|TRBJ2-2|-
TGTGCCAGCAGCACGCCCGGGAACACCGGGGAGCTGTTTTTT
CASSTPGNTGELFF
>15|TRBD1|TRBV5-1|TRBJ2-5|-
TGCGCCAGCAGCTTTGGACAGGGGCTTAAAGAGACCCAGTACTTC
CASSFGQGLKETQYF
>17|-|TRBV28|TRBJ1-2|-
TGTGCCAGCACACATCTATCCGGGACGGGGGGATACGCTGGCTACACCTTC
CASTHLSGTGGYAGYTF
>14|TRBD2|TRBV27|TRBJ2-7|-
TGTGCCAGCAGTTACACTAGCGGCTCCTACGAGCAGTACTTC
CASSYTSGSYEQYF
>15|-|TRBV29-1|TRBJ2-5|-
TGCAGCGTTGAAGAGAGTGGGGTTGGGGAAGAGACCCAGTACTTC
CSVEESGVGEETQYF
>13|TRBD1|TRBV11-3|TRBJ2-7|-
TGTGCCAGCAGCTTCGGACAGGGGGACGAGCAGTACTTC
CASSFGQGDEQYF
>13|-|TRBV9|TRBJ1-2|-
TGTGCCAGCAGCGTACAGGGCGGAGTTCGCTACACCTTC
CASSVQGGVRYTF
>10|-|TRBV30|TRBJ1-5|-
TGTGCCTGGGAAAATCAGCCCCAGCATTTT
CAWENQPQHF
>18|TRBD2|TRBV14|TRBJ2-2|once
TGTGCCAGCAGCCAAGACACGCTGGCGGGAGGGCCCCCCGGGGAGCTGTTTTTT
CASSQDTLAGGPPGELFF
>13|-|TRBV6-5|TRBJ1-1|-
TGTGCCAGCAGTTCGGGACTTCTCACTGAAGCTTTCTTT
CASSSGLLTEAFF
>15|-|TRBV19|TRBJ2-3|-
TGTGCCAGTAGTATAGTCACAGGGCGCACAGATACGCAGTATTTT
CASSIVTGRTDTQYF
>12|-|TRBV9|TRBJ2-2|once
TGTGCCAGCAGTTTCCTGGCCGGGGAGCTGTTTTTT
CASSFLAGELFF
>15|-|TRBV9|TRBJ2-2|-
TGTGCCAGCAGCGCCCCGGGGGATTTCACCGGGGAGCTGTTTTTT
CASSAPGDFTGELFF
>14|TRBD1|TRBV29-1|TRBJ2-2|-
TGCAGCGTTTGGGGACAGGGGACGGGCGGGGAGCTGTTTTTT
CSVWGQGTGGELFF
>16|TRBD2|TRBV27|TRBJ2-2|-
TGTGCCAGCAGTTATAGCGGGGGGCGGAACACCGGGGAGCTGTTTTTT
CASSYSGGRNTGELFF
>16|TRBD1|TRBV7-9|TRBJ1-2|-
TGTGCCAGCAGCCAAATGGGACAGGATAATATAGATGGCTACACCTTC
CASSQMGQDNIDGYTF
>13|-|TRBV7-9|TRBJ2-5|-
TGTGCCAGCAGCGCGCGGGATCAAGAGACCCAGTACTTC
CASSARDQETQYF
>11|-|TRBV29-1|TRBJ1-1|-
TGCAGCGTTGTGGGGAACACTGAAGCTTTCTTT
CSVVGNTEAFF
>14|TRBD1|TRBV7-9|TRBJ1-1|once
TGTGCCAGCAGCCCCGGGACAGGGGTTACTGAAGCTTTCTTT
CASSPGTGVTEAFF
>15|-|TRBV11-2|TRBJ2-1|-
TGTGCCAGCAGCCTCGTGGGGCGAGGTCGCAATGAGCAGTTCTTC
CASSLVGRGRNEQFF
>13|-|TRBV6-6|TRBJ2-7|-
TGTGCCAGCAGAAAGGACGGGGCCTACGAGCAGTACTTC
CASRKDGAYEQYF
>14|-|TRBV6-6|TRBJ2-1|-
TGTGCCAGCAGGCCTTCTACAGGGAGACTGGGGCAGTTCTTC
CASRPSTGRLGQFF
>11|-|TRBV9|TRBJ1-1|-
TGTGCCAGCAGCGCGCTTACTGAAGCTTTCTTT
CASSALTEAFF
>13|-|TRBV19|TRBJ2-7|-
TGTGCCAGTAGGACAGCAACTTCCTACGAGCAGTACTTC
CASRTATSYEQYF
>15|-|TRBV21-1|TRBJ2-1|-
TGTGCCAGCAGGAGGGGTAGCGGGACCCCCAATGAGCAGTTCTTC
CASRRGSGTPNEQFF
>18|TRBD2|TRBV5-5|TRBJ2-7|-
TGTGCCAGCAGCGCGGGGGGGCCGACAGGGAATACGGTCTACGAGCAGTACTTC
CASSAGGPTGNTVYEQYF
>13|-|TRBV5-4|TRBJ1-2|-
TGTGCCAGCAGCTCGCTCCTGGGGGTCGGCTACACCTTC
CASSSLLGVGYTF
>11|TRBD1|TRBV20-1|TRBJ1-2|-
TGCAGTGCAGCAGGACAGGCTGGCTACACCTTC
CSAAGQAGYTF
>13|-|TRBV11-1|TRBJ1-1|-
TGTGCCAGCAGGGGAACAGGATACACTGAAGCTTTCTTT
CASRGTGYTEAFF
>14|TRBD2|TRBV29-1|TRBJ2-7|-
TGCAGCGTTGAAGGACTAGCGGGAGAGTACGAGCAGTACTTC
CSVEGLAGEYEQYF
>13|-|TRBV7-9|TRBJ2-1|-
TGTGCCAGCAGCTTAACATTCGCTAATGAGCAGTTCTTC
CASSLTFANEQFF
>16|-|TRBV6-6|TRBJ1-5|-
TGTGCCAGCAGTTACTCGATAGGTCCGTTCAATCAGCCCCAGCATTTT
CASSYSIGPFNQPQHF
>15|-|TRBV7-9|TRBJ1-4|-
TGTGCCAGCAGTTCTAACAGCCAATCCGGGGAAAAACTGTTTTTT
CASSSNSQSGEKLFF
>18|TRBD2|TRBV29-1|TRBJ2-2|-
TGCAGCGTTGAGGGTCGGGAGGGCCAATACGATAGGACCGGGGAGCTGTTTTTT
CSVEGREGQYDRTGELFF
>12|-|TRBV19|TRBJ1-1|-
TGTGCCAGTAGTATAGGGGTGGCTGAAGCTTTCTTT
CASSIGVAEAFF
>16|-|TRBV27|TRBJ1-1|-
TGTGCCAGCAGTTCGTCGCCAGGTACGATGAACACTGAAGCTTTCTTT
CASSSSPGTMNTEAFF
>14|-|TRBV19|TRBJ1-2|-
TGTGCCAGTAGTATAGGGTACCGGGAGGATGGCTACACCTTC
CASSIGYREDGYTF
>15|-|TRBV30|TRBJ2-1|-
TGTGCCTGGAGTGCGGAGGCCCCGAGTTTTAATGAGCAGTTCTTC
CAWSAEAPSFNEQFF